This TCR beta chain was sequenced in a study of CD8 T cells in ankylosing spondylitis (dated by TCRdb to about 2017). Describing the broader study: T cell receptor beta repertoires were profiled in healthy donors and ankylosing spondylitis patients so that disease-linked TCR variants could be found. The whole study cohort included about a hundred healthy donors and about two dozen ankylosing spondylitis patients. Samples of peripheral blood were taken, and for ankylosing spondylitis patients, synovial fluid was collected as well. Study-wide conclusions, independent of this receptor: Some of the motif variants had been reported before in the synovial fluid and blood of reactive arthritis patients, a finding that suggests common disease-initiation mechanisms. The disease-linked clones were reported as significantly enriched in matched synovial fluid samples from ankylosing spondylitis patients. A CD8+ phenotype was shown by the disease-linked clones, which were found at relatively low frequencies in peripheral blood. Blood from ankylosing spondylitis patients appeared to be characterized by a TCR beta motif made up of several highly homologous amino acid variants.

Synovial fluid samples and blood samples obtained from the same ankylosing spondylitis patients were matched. Instrument on record: Illumina HiSeq 2500. Quantitative 5'-RACE with molecular barcodes was used to prepare TCR beta libraries. On the study's bioinformatics: To identify disease-linked TCR variants, a new computational method was used, one built on a probabilistic model of VDJ rearrangement. Using fastp trimming at Q25 and MiXCR clonotype assembly, TCRdb reanalyzed the public sequencing data and kept in-frame beta chains. A single entry per CDR3 protein holds the most common genes and DNA from its merged rows. These V and J calls are TCRdb output, not the study's own analysis. The table for this sample lists about 160,000 distinct CDR3 sequences; 44% of them were counted only once. The top ten constitute over 12% of the sample. On this clonotype: Its antigen has not been determined. No base qualities exist here, and no much larger clone lies one base off it.

V is cut by 0 bases and J by 5 bases, and the space between the germline ends is 19 bases. From a lookup of the germline V gene, CDR1 and CDR2 are MGHRA and YSYEKL. Counted from cysteine to phenylalanine, this CDR3 has 17 amino acids. CDR3 DNA only is kept here, 51 bases in frame from base 1. Source material: synovial fluid, either unsorted or a sorted T cell fraction (not recorded which). The chain is encoded by TRBV4-1 joined to TRBJ1-1, with a tentative D gene TRBD1 over 5 matching bases. This clonotype was obtained from a male donor with ankylosing spondylitis. CDR3 sequence: CASSQDEGLRVRTEAFF. The nucleotides read TGCGCCAGCAGCCAAGATGAGGGACTTCGGGTGAGGACTGAAGCTTTCTTT.